This is a list of T cell receptor beta chains from one sample in a study of blood T cells in healthy people across ages. TCRdb re-derived calls from the 5' RACE reads in MiXCR, one entry per CDR3 protein. The table includes 1.5 million to 2 million distinct CDR3 sequences, approximately 28% detected once. The sample consisted of blood. Receptor source: a woman younger than 45 in good health. The CDR3 runs from the conserved cysteine through the conserved F or W. A D gene is named only where the DNA matches it firmly. Some rows have no size entry. The others give once, few or many, or a class for an expanded clone.

many TRBD1 TRBJ2-5 TRBV7-2 CASSLSGGEFGAQYF TGTGCCAGCAGCTTATCAGGGGGCGAATTCGGAGCCCAGTACTTC
few TRBD2 TRBJ2-1 TRBV7-2 CASSHPIAGGTPYYNEQFF TGTGCCAGCAGCCACCCCATAGCGGGAGGAACTCCCTACTACAATGAGCAGTTCTTC
. TRBD2 TRBJ2-3 TRBV7-2 CAGSLELAGGTDTQYF TGTGCCGGCAGCTTAGAACTAGCGGGAGGTACAGATACGCAGTATTTT
few TRBD1 TRBJ1-2 TRBV10-3 CAIKGTGGRDGYTF TGTGCCATCAAGGGGACAGGGGGTCGAGATGGCTACACCTTC
many TRBD2 TRBJ2-1 TRBV7-9 CASSPLADNEQFF TGTGCCAGCAGCCCACTAGCGGACAATGAGCAGTTCTTC
. . TRBJ1-1 TRBV20-1 CSAMGSGEAFF TGCAGTGCTATGGGGAGTGGCGAAGCTTTCTTT
. . TRBJ1-4 TRBV10-3 CAISETDGGIEKLFF TGTGCCATCAGTGAAACAGACGGGGGAATAGAAAAACTGTTTTTT
many . TRBJ1-5 TRBV20-1 CSARRGGYSNQPQHF TGCAGTGCTAGACGAGGGGGGTATAGCAATCAGCCCCAGCATTTT
few TRBD2 TRBJ2-1 TRBV20-1 CSARAVGLAGYNEQFF TGCAGTGCTAGAGCAGTAGGGCTAGCGGGTTACAATGAGCAGTTCTTC
. . TRBJ1-2 TRBV12-3/TRBV12-4 CASSAGFGSYGYTF TGTGCCAGCAGTGCAGGGTTTGGTTCCTATGGCTACACCTTC
once . TRBJ2-1 TRBV30 CAWSVSSVGSYNEQFF TGTGCCTGGAGTGTTAGTTCAGTTGGCTCCTACAATGAGCAGTTCTTC
many . TRBJ2-5 TRBV7-2 CASSFTFLETQYF TGTGCCAGCAGCTTTACGTTTTTGGAGACCCAGTACTTC
. TRBD2 TRBJ2-5 TRBV12-3/TRBV12-4 CASSRTSGREIQYF TGTGCCAGCAGTCGGACTAGCGGGAGAGAGATCCAGTACTTC
. . TRBJ2-1 TRBV12-3/TRBV12-4 CASSFGRLRGEFF TGTGCCAGCAGTTTTGGGCGATTAAGGGGGGAGTTCTTC
few . TRBJ2-7 TRBV6-2/TRBV6-3 CASTSVYEQYF TGTGCCAGCACGTCGGTGTACGAGCAGTACTTC
. TRBD2 TRBJ2-2 TRBV11-2 CASSSEGGRAWTGELFF TGTGCCAGCAGCTCTGAGGGCGGGAGGGCCTGGACCGGGGAGCTGTTTTTT
few TRBD2 TRBJ2-3 TRBV24-1 CATSDHPTSGAGDTQYF TGTGCCACCAGTGACCATCCGACTAGCGGGGCGGGAGATACGCAGTATTTT
. . TRBJ2-5 TRBV20-1 CSANRRPQETQYF TGCAGTGCGAACAGGAGGCCACAAGAGACCCAGTACTTC
. . TRBJ2-1 TRBV30 CAWSTTSYNEQFF TGTGCCTGGAGTACGACTAGCTACAATGAGCAGTTCTTC
few . TRBJ2-1 TRBV6-2/TRBV6-3 CASRGRIYNEQFF TGTGCCAGCCGCGGGCGGATCTACAATGAGCAGTTCTTC
many . TRBJ2-5 TRBV20-1 CSARAPSAEETQYF TGCAGTGCTAGAGCCCCTAGCGCGGAAGAGACCCAGTACTTC
many TRBD1 TRBJ1-5 TRBV5-1 CASSLGQGGQPQHF TGCGCCAGCAGCTTGGGGCAGGGGGGGCAGCCCCAGCATTTT
few . TRBJ1-5 TRBV5-1 CASSLAGQEGQPQHF TGCGCCAGCAGCTTGGCCGGGCAGGAAGGTCAGCCCCAGCATTTT
. . TRBJ2-6 TRBV12-3/TRBV12-4 CASLGGIGANVLTF TGTGCCAGCCTAGGGGGGATTGGGGCCAACGTCCTGACTTTC
. . TRBJ1-5 TRBV6-1 CASRWESVSNQPQHF TGTGCCAGCAGGTGGGAGTCGGTGAGCAATCAGCCCCAGCATTTT
. TRBD2 TRBJ2-5 TRBV25-1 CASSVLAGAQETQYF TGTGCCAGCAGTGTACTAGCGGGGGCCCAAGAGACCCAGTACTTC
many . TRBJ2-3 TRBV7-9 CASSLRASHSPTDTQYF TGTGCCAGCAGCTTACGGGCCAGTCATAGCCCCACAGATACGCAGTATTTT
few . TRBJ2-1 TRBV4-2 CASSQDGRQGYSYNEQFF TGTGCCAGCAGCCAAGATGGGCGCCAGGGCTACTCCTACAATGAGCAGTTCTTC
. TRBD1 TRBJ2-5 TRBV29-1 CSVIRTGTYQETQYF TGCAGCGTTATTCGGACAGGGACGTACCAAGAGACCCAGTACTTC
many TRBD1 TRBJ2-1 TRBV10-3 CAIGGNYNEQFF TGTGCCATAGGGGGCAACTACAATGAGCAGTTCTTC
. . TRBJ1-2 TRBV7-2 CAGSLALTVGYTF TGTGCCGGCAGCTTAGCGCTGACCGTTGGCTACACCTTC
. . TRBJ2-5 TRBV5-1 CASSGGTRQETQYF TGCGCCAGCAGCGGAGGGACGAGACAAGAGACCCAGTACTTC
many . TRBJ2-7 TRBV15 CATSPRAGTYEQYF TGTGCCACCAGCCCTAGGGCAGGGACCTACGAGCAGTACTTC
. . TRBJ2-2 TRBV10-3 CAISDVGYTGELFF TGTGCCATCAGTGACGTCGGGTACACCGGGGAGCTGTTTTTT
many TRBD1 TRBJ2-7 TRBV18 CASSSYSGTGTYEQYF TGTGCCAGCTCATCCTACTCCGGGACAGGGACCTACGAGCAGTACTTC
. . TRBJ2-4 TRBV20-1 CSAISDSSKNIQYF TGCAGTGCTATCTCGGACAGCTCCAAAAACATTCAGTACTTC
few . TRBJ1-4 TRBV7-9 CASSTTDSNEKLFF TGTGCCAGCAGCACCACCGACAGTAATGAAAAACTGTTTTTT
few TRBD1 TRBJ1-2 TRBV20-1 CSARDQTGEGYTF TGCAGTGCTAGAGATCAGACAGGGGAAGGCTACACCTTC
many . TRBJ2-1 TRBV20-1 CSAPKTGYNEQFF TGCAGTGCTCCAAAGACTGGGTACAATGAGCAGTTCTTC
. . TRBJ1-1 TRBV5-1 CASSLDANGPAFF TGCGCCAGCAGCTTGGATGCGAACGGACCAGCTTTCTTT
. . TRBJ2-7 TRBV20-1 CSARDKDTAYEQYF TGCAGTGCTAGAGATAAGGACACTGCCTACGAGCAGTACTTC
. . TRBJ1-1 TRBV7-6 CASSWGSRDTEAFF TGTGCCAGCAGCTGGGGCAGTAGAGACACTGAAGCTTTCTTT
many TRBD2 TRBJ2-7 TRBV7-2 CASSWGAELAGAEQYF TGTGCCAGCAGCTGGGGGGCGGAACTAGCGGGAGCCGAGCAGTACTTC
. . TRBJ1-1 TRBV7-9 CASSSALTFSNTEAFF TGTGCCAGCAGCTCCGCGCTGACCTTTAGCAACACTGAAGCTTTCTTT
. . TRBJ2-1 TRBV3-1 CASSRGLNEQFF TGTGCCAGCAGCCGTGGATTGAATGAGCAGTTCTTC
few . TRBJ1-4 TRBV20-1 CSAVVGAEKLFF TGCAGTGCGGTTGTGGGTGCGGAAAAACTGTTTTTT
. . TRBJ1-1 TRBV6-1 CASSPVNRGRVSAEAFF TGTGCCAGCAGCCCCGTTAACCGGGGGCGAGTTAGCGCTGAAGCTTTCTTT
few . TRBJ1-5 TRBV5-1 CASSLEGRDQPQHF TGCGCCAGCAGCTTGGAGGGAAGGGATCAGCCCCAGCATTTT
many . TRBJ2-7 TRBV12-3/TRBV12-4 CASTRSGVHEQYF TGTGCCAGCACCCGATCGGGGGTCCACGAGCAGTACTTC
few . TRBJ2-3 TRBV6-8 CASSWGAGDTQYF TGTGCCAGCAGTTGGGGGGCAGGAGATACGCAGTATTTT
few . TRBJ1-1 TRBV5-1 CASSSQIMNTEAFF TGCGCCAGCAGCTCACAGATAATGAACACTGAAGCTTTCTTT
many . TRBJ2-5 TRBV20-1 CSARGKATQYF TGCAGTGCTAGAGGCAAAGCGACCCAGTACTTC
. . TRBJ2-1 TRBV18 CASSRSDIGLQFF TGTGCCAGCTCACGCTCAGACATTGGATTGCAGTTCTTC
. . TRBJ2-1 TRBV6-5 CASSYTLLGLVTYNGQFF TGTGCCAGCAGTTACACTCTACTTGGGCTAGTAACGTACAATGGGCAGTTCTTC
. TRBD1 TRBJ1-1 TRBV2 CASIGDSTNTEAFF TGTGCCAGCATTGGGGACAGTACGAACACTGAAGCTTTCTTT
. TRBD1 TRBJ1-4 TRBV2 CASTYDRVGEKLFF TGTGCCAGCACCTACGACAGGGTCGGCGAAAAACTGTTTTTT
many TRBD2 TRBJ2-7 TRBV7-6 CASTLGGGVLDEQYF TGTGCCAGCACCCTCGGGGGAGGGGTGCTGGACGAGCAGTACTTC
. . TRBJ1-5 TRBV27 CASSPFRTENQPQHF TGTGCCAGCAGTCCCTTCCGGACAGAAAATCAGCCCCAGCATTTT
once . TRBJ2-7 TRBV7-6 CASSSDMGSYEQYF TGTGCCAGCAGCTCGGACATGGGGTCCTACGAGCAGTACTTC
. . TRBJ1-1 TRBV4-1 CASSHTRALSLEKAEAFF TGCGCCAGCAGCCACACTAGGGCACTCTCCCTCGAAAAGGCTGAAGCTTTCTTT